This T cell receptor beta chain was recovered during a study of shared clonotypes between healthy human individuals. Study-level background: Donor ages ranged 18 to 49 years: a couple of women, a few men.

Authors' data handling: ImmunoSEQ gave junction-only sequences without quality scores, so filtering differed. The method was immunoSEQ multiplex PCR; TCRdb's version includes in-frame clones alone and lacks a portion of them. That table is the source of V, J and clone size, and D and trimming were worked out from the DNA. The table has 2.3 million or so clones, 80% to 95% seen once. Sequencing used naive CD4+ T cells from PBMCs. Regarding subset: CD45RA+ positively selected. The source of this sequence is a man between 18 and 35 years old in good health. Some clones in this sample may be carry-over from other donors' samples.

CDR3 sequence (DNA): TGTGCCGCGGCTGAGAACAGGGGGAGTAGCTCCTACAATGAGCAGTTCTTC. Translated, it gives CAAAENRGSSSYNEQFF. This chain uses TRBV28 with TRBJ2-1, with TRBD1 matching over 8 bases. Germline loops: CDR1 MDHEN, CDR2 SYDVKM. Germline trimming cut 11 bases from V and 0 bases from J; bases unmatched to any gene: 15. This CDR3 has 17 amino acids.